Sequencing of this T cell receptor (beta chain) was carried out in a study of blood T cell repertoires in COVID-19. Overall study context: COVID-19 samples collected from the United States, Italy and Spain covered acute and convalescent phases. Sources were T cells, B-cell-depleted T cells, or PBMCs; the material itself was cDNA or gDNA.

Germline lookup yields CDR1 SGHRS and CDR2 YFSETQ. This CDR3 has 14 amino acids. The V gene lost 6 bases and the J gene lost 5 bases, with 17 bases spanning the gap. In the original analysis: The assay estimated nucleated cells by amplifying reference gene primers. Sequencing was performed with immunoSEQ multiplex PCR; in TCRdb, only in-frame clones are kept and a portion is missing. V, J and clone size are those of that table, while D and trimming were read from the DNA. Of almost 350,000 clones in the sample, approximately 89% were seen once. The chain carries TRBV5-1 and TRBJ1-1; D gene ambiguous. The source material was peripheral blood. This TCR was sampled from a woman aged 60-75 years with COVID-19, enrolled during active disease. The CDR3 DNA reads TGCGCCAGCACCGGTTCAGGAGGTAGGACTGAAGCTTTCTTT. The encoded protein is CASTGSGGRTEAFF.